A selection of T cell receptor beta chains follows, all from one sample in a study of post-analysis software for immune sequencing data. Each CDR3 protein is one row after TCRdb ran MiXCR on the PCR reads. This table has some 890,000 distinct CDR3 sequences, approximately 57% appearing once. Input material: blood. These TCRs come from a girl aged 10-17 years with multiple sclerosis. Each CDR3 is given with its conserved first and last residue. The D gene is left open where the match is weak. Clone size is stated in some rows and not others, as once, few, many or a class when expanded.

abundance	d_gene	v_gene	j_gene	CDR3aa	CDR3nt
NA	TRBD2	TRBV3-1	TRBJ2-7	CASSQDLRLAGRSYEQYF	TGTGCCAGCAGCCAAGATCTAAGGCTAGCGGGACGATCCTACGAGCAGTACTTC
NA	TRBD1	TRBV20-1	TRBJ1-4	CSAQGGNEKLFF	TGCAGTGCTCAAGGGGGCAATGAAAAACTGTTTTTT
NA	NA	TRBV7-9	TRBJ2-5	CASSLATTAQETQYF	TGTGCCAGCAGCTTAGCGACGACGGCACAAGAGACCCAGTACTTC
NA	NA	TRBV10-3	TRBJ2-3	CAIGGGARGTDTQYF	TGTGCCATCGGAGGAGGGGCGAGAGGCACAGATACGCAGTATTTT
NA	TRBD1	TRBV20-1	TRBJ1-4	CSAPPGTGGGKLFF	TGCAGTGCTCCTCCGGGGACAGGGGGAGGAAAACTGTTTTTT
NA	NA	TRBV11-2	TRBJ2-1	CASSSGRGREQFF	TGTGCCAGCAGCTCGGGAAGAGGGCGTGAGCAGTTCTTC
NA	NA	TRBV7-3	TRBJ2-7	CASSSRHVEVSYEQYF	TGTGCCAGCAGCTCCCGCCATGTGGAGGTGTCCTACGAGCAGTACTTC
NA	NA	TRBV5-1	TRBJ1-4	CASTPAPRSNEKLFF	TGCGCCAGCACCCCCGCGCCCAGGTCTAATGAAAAACTGTTTTTT
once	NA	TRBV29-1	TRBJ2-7	CSVSQTWRGDHEQYF	TGCAGCGTTTCCCAGACGTGGAGGGGGGACCACGAGCAGTACTTC
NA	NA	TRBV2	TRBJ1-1	CASRLEGAEAFF	TGTGCCAGCAGACTAGAGGGGGCTGAAGCTTTCTTT
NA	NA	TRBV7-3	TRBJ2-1	CASSSLGVGEQFF	TGTGCCAGCAGCTCCCTCGGCGTAGGTGAGCAGTTCTTC
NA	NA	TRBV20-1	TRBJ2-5	CSARDQGRQETQYF	TGCAGTGCTAGAGATCAGGGCCGGCAAGAGACCCAGTACTTC
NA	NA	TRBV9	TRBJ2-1	CASSNRDGPRGNEQFF	TGTGCCAGCAGCAACAGGGACGGTCCTCGGGGCAATGAGCAGTTCTTC
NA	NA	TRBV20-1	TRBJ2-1	CSGNRAGSQFF	TGCAGCGGAAATCGGGCGGGAAGTCAGTTCTTC
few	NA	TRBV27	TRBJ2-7	CASSLGVAYEQYF	TGTGCCAGCAGTTTGGGGGTAGCCTACGAGCAGTACTTC
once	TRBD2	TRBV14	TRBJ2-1	CASSHSGRASEQFF	TGTGCCAGCAGCCACAGCGGGAGGGCCTCGGAACAGTTCTTC
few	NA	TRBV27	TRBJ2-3	CASSSGTVGGRVHTQYF	TGTGCCAGCAGTTCCGGGACCGTGGGGGGGCGCGTGCATACGCAGTATTTT
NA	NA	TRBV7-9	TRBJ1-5	CASSPGGASDSNQPQHF	TGTGCCAGCAGCCCGGGCGGCGCCTCAGACAGCAATCAGCCCCAGCATTTT
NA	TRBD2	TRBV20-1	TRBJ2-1	CSARNGLAGVSEQFF	TGCAGTGCTAGAAATGGACTAGCGGGAGTCAGCGAGCAGTTCTTC
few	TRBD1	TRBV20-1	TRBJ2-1	CSRRGQHYNEQFF	TGCAGCCGACGGGGACAGCATTACAATGAGCAGTTCTTC
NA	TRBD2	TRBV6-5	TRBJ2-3	CASRDGGDADTQYF	TGTGCCAGCAGGGACGGGGGGGATGCAGATACGCAGTATTTT
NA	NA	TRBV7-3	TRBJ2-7	CASSRNNNEQYF	TGTGCCAGCAGCCGCAACAACAATGAGCAGTACTTC
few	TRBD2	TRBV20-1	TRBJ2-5	CSARGTSGDQETQYF	TGCAGTGCTAGGGGGACTAGCGGGGACCAAGAGACCCAGTACTTC
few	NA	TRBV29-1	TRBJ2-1	CSVEEAGAAGGEQFF	TGCAGCGTTGAAGAGGCGGGAGCCGCAGGGGGTGAGCAGTTCTTC
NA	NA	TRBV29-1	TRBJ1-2	CSVDMGGKYGYTF	TGCAGCGTTGATATGGGGGGGAAGTATGGCTACACCTTC
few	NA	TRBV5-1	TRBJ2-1	CASSLGSAGWNEQFF	TGCGCCAGCAGCTTGGGGTCGGCCGGGTGGAATGAGCAGTTCTTC
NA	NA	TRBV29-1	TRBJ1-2	CSVPQGYGYTF	TGCAGCGTTCCCCAGGGTTATGGCTACACCTTC
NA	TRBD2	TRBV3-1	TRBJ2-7	CASSPGTSGVDSYEQYF	TGTGCCAGCAGCCCCGGGACTAGCGGGGTGGATTCCTACGAGCAGTACTTC
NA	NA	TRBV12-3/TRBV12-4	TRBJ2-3	CASSLALAPPREADTQYF	TGTGCCAGCAGTTTAGCCCTGGCACCACCAAGGGAGGCAGATACGCAGTATTTT
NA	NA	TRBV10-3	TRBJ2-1	CAIYSGTAYNEQFF	TGTGCCATCTACAGCGGAACGGCCTACAATGAGCAGTTCTTC
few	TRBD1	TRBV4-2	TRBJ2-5	CASRRTGGFSRGVQETQYF	TGTGCCAGCAGACGGACAGGGGGCTTCTCGCGGGGAGTACAAGAGACCCAGTACTTC
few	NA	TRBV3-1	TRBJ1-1	CASSQVSRRSNQAGLNTEAFF	TGTGCCAGCAGCCAAGTCTCGCGACGGAGTAACCAAGCCGGACTGAACACTGAAGCTTTCTTT